These 2 T cell receptor beta chains were sequenced from one sample in a study of OX40 agonist ivuxolimab in advanced cancers. The method was immunoSEQ multiplex PCR; TCRdb's version includes in-frame clones alone and lacks a portion of them. Counted here are some 77,000 clones, 75% to 90% occurring once; the ten biggest clones make up less than 2.5%. The starting material was CD4+ or CD8+ T cells sorted from blood, obtained in a trial of the OX40 agonist ivuxolimab. Every receptor here comes from an adult with an advanced solid tumor such as melanoma, head and neck, liver or kidney cancer.

This clone was counted once. This chain links TRBV21-1 with TRBJ1-2. TRBV21-1 is given as a pseudogene. This CDR3 comprises 16 residues. DNA for the CDR3: TGTGCCAGCAGCAAAATGGCTGTTGGAGCCCCCTATGGCTACACCTTC. As protein: CASSKMAVGAPYGYTF.

This sequence joins TRBV4-2 and TRBJ2-2; a possible D gene is TRBD2 (6 bases). The CDR3 loop spans 16 amino acids. The germline CDR1 and CDR2 sequences are LGHNA and YNFKEQ. Trimming took 8 bases from V and 3 from J, leaving 19 bases between them. The CDR3 is CASYRGTHLYTGELFF. Here the CDR3 DNA reads TGTGCCAGCTACCGAGGGACTCACCTGTACACCGGGGAGCTGTTTTTT.